These T cell receptor beta chains were read from a single sample in a study of T cell responses to AZD1222 COVID-19 vaccine. Measured with immunoSEQ multiplex PCR; TCRdb has only the in-frame clones, and not every one. The table includes more than 95,000 clones, about 90% detected once. The sample in question was peripheral blood, obtained on day 0 of AZD1222 vaccination. These receptors were obtained from an adult in good health. Each CDR3 is given without its conserved first and last residue. The order of the fields is J gene, V gene, CDR3 protein.

j_gene: TRBJ2-7
v_gene: TRBV18
CDR3aa: ASSPNSLTYEQY

j_gene: TRBJ1-2
v_gene: TRBV6-5
CDR3aa: ASRDQNYGYT

j_gene: TRBJ2-1
v_gene: TRBV7-2
CDR3aa: ASSSRQGSYNEQF

j_gene: TRBJ2-7
v_gene: TRBV11-2
CDR3aa: ASSYHQGAREQY

j_gene: TRBJ2-1
v_gene: TRBV5-5
CDR3aa: ASSLRRDIYNEQF

j_gene: TRBJ2-7
v_gene: TRBV28
CDR3aa: ASSLLGRLAGGGEQY

j_gene: TRBJ2-3
v_gene: TRBV28
CDR3aa: AITGYGGDTQY

j_gene: TRBJ1-2
v_gene: TRBV29-1
CDR3aa: SLGQGYGYT

j_gene: TRBJ2-7
v_gene: TRBV10-3
CDR3aa: AISEATGTGSYEQY

j_gene: TRBJ2-1
v_gene: TRBV18
CDR3aa: ASNRYSDNEQF

j_gene: TRBJ1-2
v_gene: TRBV24-1
CDR3aa: ATSDPGQGKEGYT